The T cell receptor beta chain under discussion was sequenced for a study of breast tumors, draining lymph nodes, adjacent tissues. General study findings and limits: Luminal-like breast cancer showed significantly higher tumor–nontumor repertoire similarity than basal-like. Data fit most tumor T cells coming from lymph node, expanding in tumor. That most tumor T cells come from lymph nodes remained unproven. Compared with lymph nodes, tumors were less diverse; compared with nontumor tissue, more.

Germline V gives CDR1 SGHAT, CDR2 FQNNGV. This CDR3 is built from 17 residues. J gave up 1 base and V 5 bases, and 11 bases lay outside the gene matches. Concerning this clonotype: Antigen unknown. Possible read error: a much larger clone is one base away.

Samples came from axillary lymph nodes draining the breast cancer. TCRdb re-called the multiplex PCR reads through MiXCR, storing one row per CDR3 protein. The sample has some 130,000 distinct CDR3 sequences; 21% are singletons. Sequencing input: axillary lymph node tissue. The genes are TRBV11-2 and TRBJ2-5, with TRBD2 matching over 9 bases. The sequence derives from a female donor with breast cancer. Some clones in this sample may be carry-over from other donors' samples. The CDR3 is CASSIPGASGVQETQYF. In DNA, the CDR3 is TGTGCCAGCAGCATACCAGGGGCTAGCGGGGTCCAAGAGACCCAGTACTTC. The variable domain in full, with the rest retrieved from reference TRBV11-2 and TRBJ2-5, is EAGVAQSPRYKIIEKRQSVAFWCNPISGHATLYWYQQILGQGPKLLIQFQNNGVVDDSQLPKDRFSAERLKGVDSTLKIQPAKLEDSAVYLCASSIPGASGVQETQYFGPGTRLLVL.